This passage covers 12 T cell receptor beta chains from one sample sequenced in a study of shared clonotypes between healthy human individuals. Profiled with immunoSEQ multiplex PCR; TCRdb holds only in-frame clones, not every one. The sample consists of more than 150,000 clones, over 80% of them appearing once. Sequenced material: naive CD4+ T cells sorted from blood. The subset was: CD45RA+ positively selected. The receptors originated from a woman aged 25 to 45 in good health.

The chain has TRBV7-9 and TRBJ2-7; 13 positions match TRBD2. This CDR3 is 13 amino acids long. Losses at the gene ends were 4 bases for V and 7 bases for J; bases not matched to a gene: 1. The germline gives CDR1 SEHNR, CDR2 FQNEAQ (reference sequence). The CDR3 sequence: CASSWGLAGEQYF. The CDR3 DNA is TGTGCCAGCAGCTGGGGACTAGCGGGGGAGCAGTACTTC.

The rearrangement links TRBV29-1 to TRBJ1-1, with TRBD1 matching over 9 bases. From germline, CDR1 is SQVTM and CDR2 ANQGSEA. This CDR3 is 16 amino acids long. Losses at the gene ends were 1 base for V and 7 bases for J; bases not matched to a gene: 13. CDR3 sequence (DNA): TGCAGCGTTGAAGTTTTGTGGGACAGGGTGGGGGGTGAAGCTTTCTTT. Translation: CSVEVLWDRVGGEAFF.

The J gene is TRBJ1-3, the V gene TRBV28; 9 bases align to TRBD1. After removal of 6 bases from V and 4 bases from J, the junction contained 7 bases not matched to a gene. Per germline, CDR1 MDHEN and CDR2 SYDVKM. CDR3 length equals 15 residues. CDR3 sequence (DNA): TGTGCCAGCAGGACCACAGGGGGCGACGGAAACACCATATATTTT. As protein: CASRTTGGDGNTIYF. Full variable domain (rest looked up from reference TRBV28 and TRBJ1-3): DVKVTQSSRYLVKRTGEKVFLECVQDMDHENMFWYRQDPGLGLRLIYFSYDVKMKEKGDIPEGYSVSREKKERFSLILESASTNQTSMYLCASRTTGGDGNTIYFGEGSWLTVV.

This clone appeared a single time. CDR3 protein: CASSAGTAFYEQYF. CDR3 nucleotide sequence: TGTGCCAGCAGCGCCGGGACAGCCTTCTACGAGCAGTACTTC. The chain combines TRBV28 with TRBJ2-7, with 7 nucleotides matching TRBD1. The germline gives CDR1 MDHEN, CDR2 SYDVKM. The CDR3 has 14 residues. Trimming removed 6 bases from V and 3 bases from J; junction bases left unmatched: 8.

The rearrangement uses TRBV28 and TRBJ1-2, with D possibly being TRBD1 (6 bases). Germline V gene sequence: CDR1 MDHEN, CDR2 SYDVKM. The ends were cut back, 10 bases at V and 5 bases at J, with 17 bases in the middle. The CDR3 covers 13 residues. In nucleotides, the CDR3 is TGTGCCACCCATACAGGGAATAGATATGGCTACACCTTC. Protein: CATHTGNRYGYTF.

The genes are TRBV30 and TRBJ2-1, with 7 bases aligning to TRBD2. Germline CDR1 is GTSNPN and CDR2 is SVGIG (reference sequence). V trimming: 0 bases; J trimming: 4 bases; junction bases outside the gene matches: 9. The CDR3 is 16 residues long. CDR3 protein: CAWSVLSLAIYNEQFF. The CDR3, as DNA: TGTGCCTGGAGTGTGTTGTCACTAGCGATTTACAATGAGCAGTTCTTC.

The chain joins TRBV6-1 to TRBJ2-7, with TRBD1 as a possible D gene (6 bases). The CDR3 totals 13 residues. Trimming stripped 7 bases from V and 5 bases from J, with 15 bases between. Germline V lookup: CDR1 MNHNS, CDR2 SASEGT. In DNA form, the CDR3 reads TGTGCCAGCACCGCGCCAGGGGTACACGAGCAGTACTTC. It translates to CASTAPGVHEQYF.

The V gene is TRBV5-1, the J gene TRBJ2-1, with a tentative D call TRBD2 (6 bases). This CDR3 comprises 13 residues. CDR1 and CDR2 (germline): SGHRS, YFSETQ. Trimming left V 3 bases short and J 14 bases short, with 18 bases between. The CDR3 spells CASSSAGTVWEFF. DNA of the CDR3: TGCGCCAGCAGCTCCGCGGGGACCGTATGGGAGTTCTTC.

Here the CDR3 DNA reads TGCGCCAGCAGCTTGTCTAGGTTAAATGAGCAGTTCTTC. This translates into CASSLSRLNEQFF. The gene calls are TRBV5-1 and TRBJ2-1; no definite D call. Deletions cut 1 base from V and 7 bases from J, with 9 bases between. The V gene's germline CDR1 is SGHRS and CDR2 YFSETQ. The CDR3 sequence is 13 residues long.

CDR3 DNA: TGTGCCAGCAGCGTCCGGCCCGGGACACTCAATGAGCAGTTCTTC. The encoded protein is CASSVRPGTLNEQFF. The gene calls are TRBV7-9 and TRBJ2-1; tentatively, D is TRBD1 (6 bases). The CDR3 consists of 15 residues. Germline V gene sequence: CDR1 SEHNR, CDR2 FQNEAQ (reference sequence). The ends were cut back, 5 bases at V and 6 bases at J, with 17 bases in the middle.

This chain connects TRBV13 to TRBJ2-7; 7 bases align to TRBD1. CDR3 length: 13 residues. Germline V gene data show CDR1 as PRHDT and CDR2 as FYEKMQ (reference sequence). V shed 3 bases and J 2 bases; nucleotides not matched to a gene: 1. CDR3 nucleotides: TGTGCCAGCAGCTTTGGGACAGCCTACGAGCAGTACTTC. Its protein is CASSFGTAYEQYF.

CDR3 sequence reads: CASSLVRGAREKLFF. CDR3 nucleotides: TGCGCCAGCAGCTTGGTTCGGGGGGCAAGAGAAAAACTGTTTTTT. This sequence joins TRBV5-1 and TRBJ1-4; TRBD1 is a possible D gene (6 bases). Germline V gene data show CDR1 as SGHRS and CDR2 as YFSETQ. The length of the CDR3 is 15 residues. Between the trimmed V and J ends, which lost 0 bases and 8 bases, there was a span of 14 bases.